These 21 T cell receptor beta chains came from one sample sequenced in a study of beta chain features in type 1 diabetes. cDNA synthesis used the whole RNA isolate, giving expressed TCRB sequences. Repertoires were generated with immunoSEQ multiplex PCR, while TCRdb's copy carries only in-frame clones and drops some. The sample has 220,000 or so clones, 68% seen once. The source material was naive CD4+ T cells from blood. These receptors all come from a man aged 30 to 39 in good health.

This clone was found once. The CDR3 DNA reads TGTGCCATCAGTCCGGGAACGGTGGACAATGAGCAGTTCTTC. This sequence encodes CAISPGTVDNEQFF. The chain links TRBV10-3 to TRBJ2-1; perhaps TRBD2 as D (5 bases). The CDR3 contains 14 residues. From germline, CDR1 is ENHRY and CDR2 SYGVKD. V lost 5 bases, J lost 5 bases, and 13 bases lay in between.

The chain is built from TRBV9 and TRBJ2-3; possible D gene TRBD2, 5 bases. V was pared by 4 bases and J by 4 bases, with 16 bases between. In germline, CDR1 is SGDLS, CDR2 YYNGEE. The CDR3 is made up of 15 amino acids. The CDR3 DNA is TGTGCCAGCAGCCCCAGAGGGTTCGGGGCAGATACGCAGTATTTT. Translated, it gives CASSPRGFGADTQYF.

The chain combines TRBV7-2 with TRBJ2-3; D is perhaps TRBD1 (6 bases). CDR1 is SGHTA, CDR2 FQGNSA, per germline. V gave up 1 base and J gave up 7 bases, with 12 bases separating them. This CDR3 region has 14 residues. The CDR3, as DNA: TGTGCCAGCAGCTTAGAGACAGGACTGCATACGCAGTATTTT. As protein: CASSLETGLHTQYF.

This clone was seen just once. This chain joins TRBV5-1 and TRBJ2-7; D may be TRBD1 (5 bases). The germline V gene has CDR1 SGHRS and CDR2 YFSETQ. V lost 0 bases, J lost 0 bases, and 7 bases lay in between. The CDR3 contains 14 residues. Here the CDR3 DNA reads TGCGCCAGCAGCTTGGCTCAGGGCTCCTACGAGCAGTACTTC. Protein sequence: CASSLAQGSYEQYF.

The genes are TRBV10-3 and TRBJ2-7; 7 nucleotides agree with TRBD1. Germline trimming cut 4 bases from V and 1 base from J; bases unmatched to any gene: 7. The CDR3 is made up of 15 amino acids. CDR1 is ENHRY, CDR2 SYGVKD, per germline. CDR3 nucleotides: TGTGCCATCAGTGGCCCCGGGACAGTGTCCTACGAGCAGTACTTC. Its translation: CAISGPGTVSYEQYF.

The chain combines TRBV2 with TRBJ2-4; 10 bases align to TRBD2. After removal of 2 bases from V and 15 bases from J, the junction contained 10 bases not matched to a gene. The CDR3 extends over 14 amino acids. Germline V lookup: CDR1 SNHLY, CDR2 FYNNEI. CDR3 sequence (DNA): TGTGCCAGCAGTGAAAAGGCTAGCGGGAGCGGAGGGTACTTC. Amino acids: CASSEKASGSGGYF.

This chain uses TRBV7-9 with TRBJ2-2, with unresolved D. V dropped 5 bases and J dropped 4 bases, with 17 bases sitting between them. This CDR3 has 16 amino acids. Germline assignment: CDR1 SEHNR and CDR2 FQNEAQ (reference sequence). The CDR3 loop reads CASSIPRPSITGELFF. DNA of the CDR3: TGTGCCAGCAGCATCCCTCGACCCAGCATCACCGGGGAGCTGTTTTTT.

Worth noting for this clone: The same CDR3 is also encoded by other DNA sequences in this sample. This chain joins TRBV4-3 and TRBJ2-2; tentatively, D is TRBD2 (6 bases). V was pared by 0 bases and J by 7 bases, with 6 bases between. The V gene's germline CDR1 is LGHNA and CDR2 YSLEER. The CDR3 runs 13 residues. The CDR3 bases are TGCGCCAGCAGCCAAGAGGGGGGCGGGGAGCTGTTTTTT. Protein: CASSQEGGGELFF.

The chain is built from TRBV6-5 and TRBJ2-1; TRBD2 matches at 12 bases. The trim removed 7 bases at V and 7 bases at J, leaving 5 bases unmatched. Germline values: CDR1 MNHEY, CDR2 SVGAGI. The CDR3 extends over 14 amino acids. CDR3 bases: TGTGCCAGCACCCGACTAGCGGGGGTTAATGAGCAGTTCTTC. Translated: CASTRLAGVNEQFF.

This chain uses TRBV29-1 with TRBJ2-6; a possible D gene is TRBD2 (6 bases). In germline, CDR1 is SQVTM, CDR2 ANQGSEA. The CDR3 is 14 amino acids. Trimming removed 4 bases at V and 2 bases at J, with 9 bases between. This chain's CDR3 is CSVGGATGANVLTF. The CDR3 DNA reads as TGCAGCGTTGGCGGGGCTACTGGGGCCAACGTCCTGACTTTC.

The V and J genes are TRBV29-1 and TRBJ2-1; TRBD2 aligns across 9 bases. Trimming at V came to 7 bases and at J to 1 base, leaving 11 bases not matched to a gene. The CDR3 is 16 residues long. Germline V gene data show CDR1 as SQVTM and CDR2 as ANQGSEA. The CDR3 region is CSATRGAGGSYNEQFF. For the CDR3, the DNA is TGCAGCGCCACCCGGGGGGCGGGAGGGTCCTACAATGAGCAGTTCTTC.

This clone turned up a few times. CDR3 DNA sequence: TGTGCCAGCAGCACACAGGTTATCTACAATGAGCAGTTCTTC. This translates into CASSTQVIYNEQFF. This chain joins TRBV14 and TRBJ2-1, with D possibly being TRBD1 (5 bases). The germline CDR1 and CDR2 sequences are SGHDN and FVKESK. V gave up 5 bases and J gave up 3 bases, with 11 bases separating them. This CDR3 has 14 amino acids.

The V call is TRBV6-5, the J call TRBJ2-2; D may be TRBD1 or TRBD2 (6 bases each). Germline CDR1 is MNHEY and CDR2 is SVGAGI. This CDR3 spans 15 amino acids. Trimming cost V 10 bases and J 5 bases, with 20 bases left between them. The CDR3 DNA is TGTGCCACCCTTCACAGGGCCGGGGGTACCGGGGAGCTGTTTTTT. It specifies CATLHRAGGTGELFF.

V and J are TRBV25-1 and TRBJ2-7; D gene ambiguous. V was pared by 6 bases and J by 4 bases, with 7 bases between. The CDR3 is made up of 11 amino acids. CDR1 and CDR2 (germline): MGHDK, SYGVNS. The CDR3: CASRGLYEQYF. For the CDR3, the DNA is TGTGCCAGCAGAGGATTGTACGAGCAGTACTTC.

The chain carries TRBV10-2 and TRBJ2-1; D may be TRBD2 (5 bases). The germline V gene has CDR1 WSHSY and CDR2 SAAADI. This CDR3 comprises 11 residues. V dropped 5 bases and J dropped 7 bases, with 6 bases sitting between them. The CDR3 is CASSPGNEQFF. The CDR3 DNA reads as TGCGCCAGCAGTCCGGGAAATGAGCAGTTCTTC.

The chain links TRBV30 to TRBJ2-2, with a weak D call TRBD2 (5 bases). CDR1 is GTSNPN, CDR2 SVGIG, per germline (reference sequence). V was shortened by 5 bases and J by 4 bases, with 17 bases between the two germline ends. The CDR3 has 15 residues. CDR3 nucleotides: TGTGCCTGGTGCCCGCGGGTTGCGGGCACCGGGGAGCTGTTTTTT. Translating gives CAWCPRVAGTGELFF.

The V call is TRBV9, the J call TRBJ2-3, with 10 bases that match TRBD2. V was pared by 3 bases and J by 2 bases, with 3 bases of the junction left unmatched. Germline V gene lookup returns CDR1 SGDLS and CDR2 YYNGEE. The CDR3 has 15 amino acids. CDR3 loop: CASSASGGHTDTQYF. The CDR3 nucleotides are TGTGCCAGCAGCGCTAGCGGGGGCCACACAGATACGCAGTATTTT.

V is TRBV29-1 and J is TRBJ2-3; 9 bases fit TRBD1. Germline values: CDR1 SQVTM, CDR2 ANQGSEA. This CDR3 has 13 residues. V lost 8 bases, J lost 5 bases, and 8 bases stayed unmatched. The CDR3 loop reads CSLLQGAGDTQYF. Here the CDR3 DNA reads TGCAGCTTATTACAGGGGGCGGGAGATACGCAGTATTTT.

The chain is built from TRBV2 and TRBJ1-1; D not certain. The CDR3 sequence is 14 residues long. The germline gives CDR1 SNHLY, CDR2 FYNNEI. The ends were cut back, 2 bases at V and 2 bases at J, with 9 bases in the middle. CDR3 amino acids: CASSEHEGNTEAFF. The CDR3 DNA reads TGTGCCAGCAGTGAACATGAGGGTAACACTGAAGCTTTCTTT.

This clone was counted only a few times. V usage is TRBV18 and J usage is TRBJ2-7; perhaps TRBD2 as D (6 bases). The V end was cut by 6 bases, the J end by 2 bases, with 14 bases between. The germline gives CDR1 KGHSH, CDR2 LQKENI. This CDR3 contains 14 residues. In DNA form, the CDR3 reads TGTGCCAGCTCCCCGGGGACTGGAACCTACGAGCAGTACTTC. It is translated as CASSPGTGTYEQYF.

In nucleotides, the CDR3 is TGTGCCAGCAGATTTCCGGGACAGGGCTTCTCTGGGGCCAACGTCCTGACTTTC. Its translation is CASRFPGQGFSGANVLTF. The chain recombines TRBV2 with TRBJ2-6; 9 bases align to TRBD1. V trimming: 6 bases; J trimming: 0 bases; junction bases outside the gene matches: 9. Germline lookup yields CDR1 SNHLY and CDR2 FYNNEI. The CDR3 runs to 18 residues.